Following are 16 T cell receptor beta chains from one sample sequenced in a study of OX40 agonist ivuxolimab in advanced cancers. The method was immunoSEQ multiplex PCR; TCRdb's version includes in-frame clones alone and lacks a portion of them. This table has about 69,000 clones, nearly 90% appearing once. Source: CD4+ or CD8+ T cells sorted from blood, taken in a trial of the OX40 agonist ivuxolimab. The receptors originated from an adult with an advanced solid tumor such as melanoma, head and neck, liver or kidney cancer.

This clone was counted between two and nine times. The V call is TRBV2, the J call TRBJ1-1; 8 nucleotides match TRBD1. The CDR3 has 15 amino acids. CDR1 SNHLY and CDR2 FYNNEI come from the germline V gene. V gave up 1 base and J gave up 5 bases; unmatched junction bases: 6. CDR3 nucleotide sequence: TGTGCCAGCAGTGAAGTAGGGACAGGTGGGACTGAAGCTTTCTTT. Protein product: CASSEVGTGGTEAFF.

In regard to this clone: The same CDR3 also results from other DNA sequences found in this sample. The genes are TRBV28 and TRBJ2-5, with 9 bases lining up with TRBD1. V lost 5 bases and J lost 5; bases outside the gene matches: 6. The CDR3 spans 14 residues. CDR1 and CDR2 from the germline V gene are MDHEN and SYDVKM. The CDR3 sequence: CASSKGQGRETQYF. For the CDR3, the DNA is TGTGCCAGCAGTAAGGGACAGGGAAGGGAGACCCAGTACTTC.

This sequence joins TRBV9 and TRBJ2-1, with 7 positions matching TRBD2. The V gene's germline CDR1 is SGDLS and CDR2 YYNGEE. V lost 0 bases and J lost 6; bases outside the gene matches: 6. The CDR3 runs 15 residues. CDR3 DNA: TGTGCCAGCAGCGTAGAAGGGTGGGAGGGCAATGAGCAGTTCTTC. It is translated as CASSVEGWEGNEQFF.

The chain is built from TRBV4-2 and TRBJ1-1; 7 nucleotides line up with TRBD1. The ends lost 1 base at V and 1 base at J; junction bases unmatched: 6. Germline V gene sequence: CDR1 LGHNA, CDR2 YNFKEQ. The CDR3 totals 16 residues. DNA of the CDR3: TGTGCCAGCAGCCAAGCCCCCGGGACAGAGAACACTGAAGCTTTCTTT. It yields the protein CASSQAPGTENTEAFF.

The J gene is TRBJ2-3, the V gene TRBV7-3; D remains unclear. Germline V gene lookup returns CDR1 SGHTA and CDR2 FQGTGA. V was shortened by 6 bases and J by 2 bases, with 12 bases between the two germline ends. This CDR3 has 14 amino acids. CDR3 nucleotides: TGTGCCAGCAGTAAGGACGGCAACACAGATACGCAGTATTTT. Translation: CASSKDGNTDTQYF.

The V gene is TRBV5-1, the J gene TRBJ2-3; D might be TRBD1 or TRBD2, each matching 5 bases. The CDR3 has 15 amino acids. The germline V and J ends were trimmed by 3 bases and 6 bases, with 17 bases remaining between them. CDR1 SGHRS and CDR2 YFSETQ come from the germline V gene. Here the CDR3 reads CASSWGRGLGDTQYF. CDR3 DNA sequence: TGCGCCAGCAGCTGGGGACGGGGCCTAGGGGATACGCAGTATTTT.

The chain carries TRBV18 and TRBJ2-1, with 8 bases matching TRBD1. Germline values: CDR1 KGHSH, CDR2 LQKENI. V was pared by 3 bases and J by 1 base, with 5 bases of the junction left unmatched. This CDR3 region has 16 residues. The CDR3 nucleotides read TGTGCCAGCTCACCCCGGACAGGGAGGTCCTACAATGAGCAGTTCTTC. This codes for CASSPRTGRSYNEQFF.

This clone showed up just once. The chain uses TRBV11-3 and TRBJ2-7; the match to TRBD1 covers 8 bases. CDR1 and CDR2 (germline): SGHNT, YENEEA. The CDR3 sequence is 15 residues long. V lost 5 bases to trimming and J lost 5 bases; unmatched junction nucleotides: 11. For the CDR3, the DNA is TGTGCCAGCAGCGACGGACAGGGCAGTAGGAACGAGCAGTACTTC. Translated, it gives CASSDGQGSRNEQYF.

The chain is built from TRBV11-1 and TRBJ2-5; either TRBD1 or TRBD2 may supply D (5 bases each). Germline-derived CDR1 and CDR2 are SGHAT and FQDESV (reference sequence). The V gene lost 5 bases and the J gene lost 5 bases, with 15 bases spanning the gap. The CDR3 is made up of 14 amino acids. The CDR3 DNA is TGTGCCAGCAGCCCGAGGGGTTTGGAGGAGACCCAGTACTTC. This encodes CASSPRGLEETQYF.

CDR3 protein: CASSFLARSDSPYEQYF. CDR3 DNA: TGTGCCAGCAGTTTTCTAGCGCGTAGCGATTCTCCCTACGAGCAGTACTTC. The rearrangement links TRBV28 to TRBJ2-7; D is perhaps TRBD2 (6 bases). Trimming took off 3 bases at V and 2 bases at J, with 20 bases between the two ends. This CDR3 contains 17 residues. Germline-derived CDR1 and CDR2 are MDHEN and SYDVKM.

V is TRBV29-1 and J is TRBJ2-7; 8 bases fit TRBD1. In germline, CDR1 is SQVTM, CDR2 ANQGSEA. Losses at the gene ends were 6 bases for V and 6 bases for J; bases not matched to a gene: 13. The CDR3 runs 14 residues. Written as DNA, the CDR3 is TGCAGCGTGTGGACAGGGTCCCTTCCGAGCGAGCAGTACTTC. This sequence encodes CSVWTGSLPSEQYF.

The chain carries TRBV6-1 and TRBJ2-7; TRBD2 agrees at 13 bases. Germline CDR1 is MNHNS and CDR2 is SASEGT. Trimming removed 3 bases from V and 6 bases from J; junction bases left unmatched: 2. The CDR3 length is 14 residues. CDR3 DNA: TGTGCCAGCAGTGAGTGGACTAGCGGGAGCGAGCAGTACTTC. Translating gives CASSEWTSGSEQYF.

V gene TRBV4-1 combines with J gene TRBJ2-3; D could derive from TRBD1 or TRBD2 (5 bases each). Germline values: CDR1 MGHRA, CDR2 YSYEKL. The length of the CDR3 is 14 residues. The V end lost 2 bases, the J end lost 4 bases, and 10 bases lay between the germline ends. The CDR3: CASSQRGVSDTQYF. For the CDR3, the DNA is TGCGCCAGCAGCCAACGAGGGGTATCAGATACGCAGTATTTT.

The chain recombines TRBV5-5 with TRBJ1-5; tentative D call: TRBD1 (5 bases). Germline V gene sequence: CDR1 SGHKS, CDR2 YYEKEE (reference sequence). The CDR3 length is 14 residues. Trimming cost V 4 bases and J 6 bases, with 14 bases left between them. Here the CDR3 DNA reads TGTGCCAGCAGCCCATACCAGGGTGGTCAGCCCCAGCATTTT. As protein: CASSPYQGGQPQHF.

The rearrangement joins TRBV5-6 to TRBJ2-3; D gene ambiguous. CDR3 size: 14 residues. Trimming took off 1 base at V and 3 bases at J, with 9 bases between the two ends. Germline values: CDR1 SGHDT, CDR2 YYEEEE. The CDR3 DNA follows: TGTGCCAGCAGCTTGCCTCGGAATACAGATACGCAGTATTTT. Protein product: CASSLPRNTDTQYF.

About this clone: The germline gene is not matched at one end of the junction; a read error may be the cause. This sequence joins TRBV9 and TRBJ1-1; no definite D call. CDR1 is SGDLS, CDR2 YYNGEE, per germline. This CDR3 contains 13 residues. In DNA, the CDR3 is TGCGCCAGCAGTCCACGGGGTGACACTGAAGCTTTCTTT. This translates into CASSPRGDTEAFF.